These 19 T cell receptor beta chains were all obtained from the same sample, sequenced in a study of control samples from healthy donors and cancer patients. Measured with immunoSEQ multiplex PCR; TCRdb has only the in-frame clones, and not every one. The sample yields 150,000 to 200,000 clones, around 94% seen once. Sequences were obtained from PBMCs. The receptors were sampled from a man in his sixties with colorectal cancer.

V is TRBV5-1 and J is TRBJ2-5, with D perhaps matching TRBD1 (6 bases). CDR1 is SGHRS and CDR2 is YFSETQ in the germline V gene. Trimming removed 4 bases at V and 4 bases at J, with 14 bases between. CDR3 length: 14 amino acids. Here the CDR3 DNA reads TGCGCCAGCAGCATGGGCCAGGGGCTAGAGACCCAGTACTTC. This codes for CASSMGQGLETQYF. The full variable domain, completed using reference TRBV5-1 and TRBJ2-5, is KAGVTQTPRYLIKTRGQQVTLSCSPISGHRSVSWYQQTPGQGLQFLFEYFSETQRNKGNFPGRFSGRQFSNSRSEMNVSTLELGDSALYLCASSMGQGLETQYFGPGTRLLVL.

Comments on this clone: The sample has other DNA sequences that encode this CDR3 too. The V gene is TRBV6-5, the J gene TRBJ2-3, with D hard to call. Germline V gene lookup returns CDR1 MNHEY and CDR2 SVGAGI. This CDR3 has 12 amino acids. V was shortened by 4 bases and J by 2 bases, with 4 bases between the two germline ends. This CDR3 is CASSSSTDTQYF. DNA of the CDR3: TGTGCCAGCAGTTCATCCACAGATACGCAGTATTTT.

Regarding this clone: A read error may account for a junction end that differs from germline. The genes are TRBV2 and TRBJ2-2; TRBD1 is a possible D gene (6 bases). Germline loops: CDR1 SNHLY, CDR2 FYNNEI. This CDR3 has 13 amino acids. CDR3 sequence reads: CASREDRTGELFF. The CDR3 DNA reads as TGTGCCAGCAGGGAAGACAGGACCGGGGAGCTGTTTTTT.

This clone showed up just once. This chain's CDR3 is CASHLGQPTGNTIYF. In DNA, the CDR3 is TGCGCCAGTCACCTGGGACAGCCTACTGGAAACACCATATATTTT. V and J are TRBV5-1 and TRBJ1-3, with TRBD1 matching 7 bases. This CDR3 is 15 amino acids long. Trimming cost V 8 bases and J 2 bases; bases outside gene matches: 10. The germline gives CDR1 SGHRS, CDR2 YFSETQ.

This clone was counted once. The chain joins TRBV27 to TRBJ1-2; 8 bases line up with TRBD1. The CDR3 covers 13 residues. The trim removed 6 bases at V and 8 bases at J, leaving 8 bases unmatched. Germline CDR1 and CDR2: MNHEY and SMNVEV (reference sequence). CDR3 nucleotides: TGTGCCAGCAGCCATGGACAGGGAAAAGGCTACACCTTC. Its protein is CASSHGQGKGYTF.

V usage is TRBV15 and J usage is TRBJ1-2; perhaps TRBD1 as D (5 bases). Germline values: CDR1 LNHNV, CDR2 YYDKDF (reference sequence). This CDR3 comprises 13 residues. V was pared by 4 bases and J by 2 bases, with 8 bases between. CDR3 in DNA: TGTGCCACCAGCACCGACAGCAACTATGGCTACACCTTC. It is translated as CATSTDSNYGYTF.

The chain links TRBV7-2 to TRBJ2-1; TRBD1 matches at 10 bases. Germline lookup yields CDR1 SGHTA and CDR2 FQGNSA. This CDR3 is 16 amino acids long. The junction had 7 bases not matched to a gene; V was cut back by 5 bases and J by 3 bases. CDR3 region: CASSNRQGASYNEQFF. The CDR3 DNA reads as TGTGCCAGCAGCAACCGACAGGGGGCAAGCTACAATGAGCAGTTCTTC.

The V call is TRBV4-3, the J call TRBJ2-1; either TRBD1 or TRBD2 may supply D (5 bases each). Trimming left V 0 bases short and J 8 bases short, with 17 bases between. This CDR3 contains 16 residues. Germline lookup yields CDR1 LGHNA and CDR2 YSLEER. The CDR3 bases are TGCGCCAGCAGCCAAGATGTGGGTGTGGGGGTGGATGAGCAGTTCTTC. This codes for CASSQDVGVGVDEQFF.

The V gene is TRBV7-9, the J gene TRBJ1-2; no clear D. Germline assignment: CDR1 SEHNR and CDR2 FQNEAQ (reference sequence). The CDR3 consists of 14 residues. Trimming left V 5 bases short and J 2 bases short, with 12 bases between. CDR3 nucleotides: TGTGCCAGCAGCCCCGGTTTTAACAACTATGGCTACACCTTC. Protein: CASSPGFNNYGYTF.

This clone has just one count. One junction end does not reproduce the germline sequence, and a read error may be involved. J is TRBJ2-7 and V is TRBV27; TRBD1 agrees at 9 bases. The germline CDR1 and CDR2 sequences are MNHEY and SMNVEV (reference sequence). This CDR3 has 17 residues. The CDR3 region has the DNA TGTGCCAGCAGCTTATTGGCCCCCTGGGACAGGGACTACGAGCAGTACTTC. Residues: CASSLLAPWDRDYEQYF.

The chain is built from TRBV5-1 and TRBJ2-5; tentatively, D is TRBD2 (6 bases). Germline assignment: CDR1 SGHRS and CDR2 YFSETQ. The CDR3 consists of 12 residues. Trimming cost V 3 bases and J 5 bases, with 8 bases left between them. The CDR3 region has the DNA TGCGCCAGCAGCTCGAGCGGGGAGACCCAGTACTTC. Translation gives CASSSSGETQYF.

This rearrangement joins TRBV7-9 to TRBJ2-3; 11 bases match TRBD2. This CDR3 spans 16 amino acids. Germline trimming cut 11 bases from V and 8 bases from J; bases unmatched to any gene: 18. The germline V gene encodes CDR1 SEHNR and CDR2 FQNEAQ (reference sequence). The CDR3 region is CAAGVASGGPFSTQYF. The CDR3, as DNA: TGTGCCGCCGGTGTTGCTAGCGGGGGGCCTTTCTCTACGCAGTATTTT.

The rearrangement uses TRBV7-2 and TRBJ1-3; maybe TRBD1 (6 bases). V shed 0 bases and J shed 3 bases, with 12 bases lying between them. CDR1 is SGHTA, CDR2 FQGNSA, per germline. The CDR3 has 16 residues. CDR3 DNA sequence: TGTGCCAGCAGCTTAGCGGGGGGCGGCCGTGGAAACACCATATATTTT. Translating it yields CASSLAGGGRGNTIYF.

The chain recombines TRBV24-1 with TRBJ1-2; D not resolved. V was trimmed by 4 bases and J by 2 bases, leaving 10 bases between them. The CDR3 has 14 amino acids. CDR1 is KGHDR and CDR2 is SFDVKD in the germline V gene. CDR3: CATSDPQRNYGYTF. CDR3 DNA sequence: TGTGCCACCAGTGACCCACAGAGAAACTATGGCTACACCTTC.

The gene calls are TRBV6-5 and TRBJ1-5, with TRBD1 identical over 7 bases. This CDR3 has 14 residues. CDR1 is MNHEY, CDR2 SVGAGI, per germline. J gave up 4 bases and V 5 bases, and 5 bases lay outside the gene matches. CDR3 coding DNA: TGTGCCAGCAGTAAGACAGGGCTGAATCAGCCCCAGCATTTT. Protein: CASSKTGLNQPQHF.

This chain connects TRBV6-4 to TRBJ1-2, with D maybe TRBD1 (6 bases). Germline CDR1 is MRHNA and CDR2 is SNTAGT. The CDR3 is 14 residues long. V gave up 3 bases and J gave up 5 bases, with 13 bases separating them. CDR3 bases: TGTGCCAGCAGTGAACAGGCTCAGGGGTATGGCTACACCTTC. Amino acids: CASSEQAQGYGYTF.

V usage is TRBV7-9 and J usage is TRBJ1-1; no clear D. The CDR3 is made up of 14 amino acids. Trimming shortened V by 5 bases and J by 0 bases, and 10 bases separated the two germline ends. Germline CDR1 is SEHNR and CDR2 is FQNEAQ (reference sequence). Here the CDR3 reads CASSQQSLNTEAFF. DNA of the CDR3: TGTGCCAGCAGCCAACAGTCACTGAACACTGAAGCTTTCTTT.

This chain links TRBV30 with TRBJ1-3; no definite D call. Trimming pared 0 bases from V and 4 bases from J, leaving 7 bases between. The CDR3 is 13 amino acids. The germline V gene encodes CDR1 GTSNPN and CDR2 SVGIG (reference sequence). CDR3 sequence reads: CAWSVSRGNTIYF. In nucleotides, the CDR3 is TGTGCCTGGAGTGTAAGTCGAGGAAACACCATATATTTT. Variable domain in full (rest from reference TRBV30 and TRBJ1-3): SQTIHQWPATLVQPVGSPLSLECTVEGTSNPNLYWYRQAAGRGLQLLFYSVGIGQISSEVPQNLSASRPQDRQFILSSKKLLLSDSGFYLCAWSVSRGNTIYFGEGSWLTVV.

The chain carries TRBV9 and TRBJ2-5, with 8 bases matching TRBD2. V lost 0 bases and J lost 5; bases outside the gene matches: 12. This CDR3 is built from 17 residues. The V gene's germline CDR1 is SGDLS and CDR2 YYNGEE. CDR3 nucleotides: TGTGCCAGCAGCGTAGCTGATAGCGGGGCGCAGGGGGAGACCCAGTACTTC. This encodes CASSVADSGAQGETQYF.